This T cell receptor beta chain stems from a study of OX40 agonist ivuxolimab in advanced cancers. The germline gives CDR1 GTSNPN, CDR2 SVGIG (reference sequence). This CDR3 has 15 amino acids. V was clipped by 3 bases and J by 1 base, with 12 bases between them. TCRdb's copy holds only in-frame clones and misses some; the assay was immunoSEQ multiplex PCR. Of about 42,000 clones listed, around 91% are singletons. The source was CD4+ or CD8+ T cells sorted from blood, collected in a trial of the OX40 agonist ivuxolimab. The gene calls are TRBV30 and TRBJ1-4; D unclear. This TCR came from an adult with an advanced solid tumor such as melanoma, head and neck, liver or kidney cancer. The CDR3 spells CAWSLGAETNEKLFF. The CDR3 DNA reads TGTGCCTGGAGCCTAGGCGCAGAAACTAATGAAAAACTGTTTTTT.